The subject of this entry is one T cell receptor beta chain. This record comes from a study of tumor and adjacent non-tumor tissue in lung cancer. Study-wide background: The cohort had 12 adenocarcinoma, a couple of squamous cell and 1 small cell patients. The patients, 10 men and 4 or 5 women, were about 31 to 85 with stage I to III disease.

The CDR3 is 15 residues long. Germline V gene data show CDR1 as WSHSY and CDR2 as SAAADI. Trimming took off 9 bases at V and 8 bases at J, with 25 bases between the two ends. Three rounds of nested PCR, following a modified ARM-PCR protocol, produced the TCRbeta library. MiXCR, applied by TCRdb to the multiplex PCR reads, yields one record per CDR3 protein. The table has about 60,000 distinct CDR3 sequences, over 60% seen once; the top ten hold about 32%. This sample's RNA came from whole unsorted tissue. The normal lung tissue was taken more than 3 cm from the tumor edge. V usage is TRBV10-2 and J usage is TRBJ1-2; D remains ambiguous. The origin of this receptor is a man in his sixties or seventies with non-small cell lung cancer. Sequencing was performed on distant non-tumor lung tissue. CDR3 nucleotide sequence: TGCGCCAGTATTGACGCCCCATTTGAGGCCCCAGGCTACACCTTC. Its translation: CASIDAPFEAPGYTF.